This T cell receptor (beta chain) originates from a study of cytotoxic CD8 clonotypes in ibrutinib-treated CLL. About the study: Partial responders around 25, complete 2; about twelve progressed and around 15 stayed in remission by median 68 months.

As to this clone: The same CDR3 arises from other DNA sequences in this sample as well.

CDR3 length: 13 residues. Germline CDR1 and CDR2: SQVTM and ANQGSEA. V dropped 6 bases and J dropped 0 bases, with 11 bases sitting between them. Sequencing was performed with immunoSEQ multiplex PCR; in TCRdb, only in-frame clones are kept and a portion is missing. The profile shows about 200,000 clones, roughly 79% of them singletons. This sample comprised PBMCs, obtained after 12 months of ibrutinib treatment. This chain links TRBV29-1 with TRBJ1-1; TRBD1 is a possible D gene (6 bases). This TCR derives from a human donor with chronic lymphocytic leukemia. DNA of the CDR3: TGCAGCGTCAGGACAGACATGAACACTGAAGCTTTCTTT. It is translated as CSVRTDMNTEAFF.